Sequencing of this TCR beta chain was carried out in a study of PD-1 blockade in classical Hodgkin lymphoma. Libraries were prepared by immunoSEQ multiplex PCR; TCRdb keeps only in-frame clonotypes and omits some of them. The repertoire includes some 28,000 clones, roughly 85% of them detected once, and about a fifth sits in the top ten. Notes on the study in general: A reduction in baseline TCR diversity was reportedly seen in newly diagnosed patients relative to healthy donors. Undefined causes, possibly disease activity or prior therapy, underlie the repertoire differences. By cycle point C4D1, TCR diversity had risen significantly in CD4+ cells (but not CD8+ cells).

All the patients suffered relapse after autologous stem cell transplantation, and brentuximab vedotin exposure differed. Complete response, partial response or progressive disease constituted the best response categories observed. A note on this clone: Its target is unknown.

This receptor was obtained from a human donor with classical Hodgkin lymphoma. Sequences were derived from peripheral blood mononuclear cells (PBMCs), sampled before the second cycle of nivolumab.

Here the CDR3 DNA reads TGTGCCAGCAGTCACCCGGTAGTTCGGGAGACCCAGTACTTC. Amino acid sequence: CASSHPVVRETQYF. This chain uses TRBV6-6 with TRBJ2-5; D is ambiguous. CDR1 is MNHNY, CDR2 SVGAGI, per germline (reference sequence). The CDR3 loop spans 14 amino acids. V gave up 5 bases and J gave up 5 bases, with 15 bases separating them.